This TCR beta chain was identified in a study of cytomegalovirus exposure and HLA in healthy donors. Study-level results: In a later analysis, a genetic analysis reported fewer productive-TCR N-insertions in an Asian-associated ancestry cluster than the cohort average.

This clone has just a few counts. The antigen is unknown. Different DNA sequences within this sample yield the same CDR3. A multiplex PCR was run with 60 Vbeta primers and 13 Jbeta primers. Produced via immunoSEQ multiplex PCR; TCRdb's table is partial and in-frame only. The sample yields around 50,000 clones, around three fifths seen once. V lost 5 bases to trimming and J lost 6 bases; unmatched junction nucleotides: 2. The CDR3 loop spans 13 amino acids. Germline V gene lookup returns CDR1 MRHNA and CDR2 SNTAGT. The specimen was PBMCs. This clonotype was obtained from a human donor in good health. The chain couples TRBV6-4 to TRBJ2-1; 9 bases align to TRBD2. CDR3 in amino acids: CASSLGLANEQFF. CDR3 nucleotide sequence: TGTGCCAGCAGTTTGGGACTAGCCAATGAGCAGTTCTTC.